This T cell receptor beta chain came from a study of cytomegalovirus exposure and HLA in healthy donors. Study conclusions and caveats: It was reported that the classifier diagnosed cytomegalovirus status with high specificity and sensitivity in both the original and validation cohorts. For presence/absence analyses, sequencing depth was assumed to be roughly uniform across donors. Later on, analysis showed that most CMV-associated TCR beta chains appeared to be HLA-restricted. Previously analyzed data showed that most TCR beta V segments were productive at a frequency of about 87% or about 30%.

PCR employed 60 Vbeta and 13 Jbeta primers. Only in-frame clones appear in the TCRdb table, and some are missing; sequencing was by immunoSEQ multiplex PCR. Of about 160,000 clones detected, roughly 80% appear once; the ten largest clones hold 1% to 1.5%. This clone was recorded only once. Its antigen remains unidentified. The CDR3 totals 13 residues. Germline V gene lookup returns CDR1 SNHLY and CDR2 FYNNEI. The J segment lost 0 bases and the V segment lost 8 bases, leaving 3 bases of the junction unmatched. This chain links TRBV2 with TRBJ2-7; TRBD2 agrees at 8 bases. The clonotype originates from a man aged 50-59 years in good health and CMV-seropositive. The sequencing input was PBMCs. In DNA form, the CDR3 reads TGTGCCAGCGGCGGGGGGCCCTCCTACGAGCAGTACTTC. Protein sequence: CASGGGPSYEQYF.